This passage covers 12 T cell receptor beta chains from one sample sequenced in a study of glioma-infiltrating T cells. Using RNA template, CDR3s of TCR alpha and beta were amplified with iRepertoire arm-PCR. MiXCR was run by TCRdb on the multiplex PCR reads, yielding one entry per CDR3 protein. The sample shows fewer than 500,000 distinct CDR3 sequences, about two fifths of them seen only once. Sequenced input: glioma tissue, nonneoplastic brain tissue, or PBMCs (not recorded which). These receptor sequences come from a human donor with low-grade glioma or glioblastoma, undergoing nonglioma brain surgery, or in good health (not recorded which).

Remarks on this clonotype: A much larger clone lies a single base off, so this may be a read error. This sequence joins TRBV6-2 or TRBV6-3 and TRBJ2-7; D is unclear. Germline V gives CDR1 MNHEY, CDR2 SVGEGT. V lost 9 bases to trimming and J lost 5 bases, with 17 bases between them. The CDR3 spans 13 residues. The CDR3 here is CASALNSYHEQYF. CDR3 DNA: TGTGCCAGTGCACTGAACAGCTACCACGAGCAGTACTTC.

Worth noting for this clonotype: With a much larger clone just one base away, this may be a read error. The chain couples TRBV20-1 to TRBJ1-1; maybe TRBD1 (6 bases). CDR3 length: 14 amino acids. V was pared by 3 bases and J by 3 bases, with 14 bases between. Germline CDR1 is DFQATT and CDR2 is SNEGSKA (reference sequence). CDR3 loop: CSASPVDRHTEAFF. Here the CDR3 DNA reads TGCAGTGCTAGCCCAGTCGACAGGCACACTGAAGCTTTCTTT.

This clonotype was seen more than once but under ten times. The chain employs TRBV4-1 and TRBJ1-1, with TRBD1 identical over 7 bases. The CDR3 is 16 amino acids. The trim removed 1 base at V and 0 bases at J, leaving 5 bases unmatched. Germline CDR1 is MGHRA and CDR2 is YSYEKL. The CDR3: CASSQGPTGLNTEAFF. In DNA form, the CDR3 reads TGCGCCAGCAGCCAAGGCCCGACAGGGTTGAACACTGAAGCTTTCTTT.

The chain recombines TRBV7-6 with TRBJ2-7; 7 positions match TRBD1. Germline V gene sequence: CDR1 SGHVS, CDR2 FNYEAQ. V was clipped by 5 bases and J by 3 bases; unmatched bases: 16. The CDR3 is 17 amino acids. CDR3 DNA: TGTGCCAGCAGCCAGACCCCCCTGACAGGGCCCAACTACGAGCAGTACTTC. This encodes CASSQTPLTGPNYEQYF.

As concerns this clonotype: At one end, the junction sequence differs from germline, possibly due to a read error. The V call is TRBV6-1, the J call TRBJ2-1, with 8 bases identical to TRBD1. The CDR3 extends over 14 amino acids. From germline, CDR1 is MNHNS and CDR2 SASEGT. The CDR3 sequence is CASSGGQDYNEKFF. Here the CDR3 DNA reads TGTGCCAGTTCAGGGGGACAGGACTACAATGAGAAGTTCTTC.

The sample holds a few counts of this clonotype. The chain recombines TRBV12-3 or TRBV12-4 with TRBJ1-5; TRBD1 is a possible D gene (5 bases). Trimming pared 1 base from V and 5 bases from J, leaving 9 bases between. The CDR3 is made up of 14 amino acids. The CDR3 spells CASSLGDRDQPQHF. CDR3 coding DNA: TGTGCCAGCAGTTTAGGAGACAGAGATCAGCCCCAGCATTTT.

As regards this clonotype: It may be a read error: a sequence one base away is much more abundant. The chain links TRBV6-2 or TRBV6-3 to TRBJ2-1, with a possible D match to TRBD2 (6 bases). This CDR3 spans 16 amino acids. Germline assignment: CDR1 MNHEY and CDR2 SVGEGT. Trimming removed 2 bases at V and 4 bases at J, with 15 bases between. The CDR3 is CASSYRLAVGYNEQFF. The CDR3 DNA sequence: TGTGCCAGCAGTTACCGCTTAGCGGTAGGTTACAATGAGCAGTTCTTC.

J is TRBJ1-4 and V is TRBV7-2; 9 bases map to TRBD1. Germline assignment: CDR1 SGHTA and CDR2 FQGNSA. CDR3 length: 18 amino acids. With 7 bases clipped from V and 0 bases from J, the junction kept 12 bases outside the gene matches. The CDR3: CASNPRTGAHATNEKLFF. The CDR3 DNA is TGTGCCAGCAACCCAAGGACAGGGGCCCACGCAACTAATGAAAAACTGTTTTTT.

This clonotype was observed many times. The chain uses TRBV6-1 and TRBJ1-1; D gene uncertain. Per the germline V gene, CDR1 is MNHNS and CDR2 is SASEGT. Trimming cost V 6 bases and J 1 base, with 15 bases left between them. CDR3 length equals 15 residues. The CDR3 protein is CASSYLGPKNTEAFF. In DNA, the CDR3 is TGTGCCAGCAGCTACCTCGGACCGAAGAACACTGAAGCTTTCTTT.

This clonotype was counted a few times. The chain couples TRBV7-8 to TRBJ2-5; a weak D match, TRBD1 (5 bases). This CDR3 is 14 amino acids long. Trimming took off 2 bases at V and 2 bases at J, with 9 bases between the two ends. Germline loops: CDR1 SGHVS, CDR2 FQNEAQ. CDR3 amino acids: CASSLRTLQETQYF. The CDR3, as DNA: TGTGCCAGCAGCTTACGGACACTTCAAGAGACCCAGTACTTC.

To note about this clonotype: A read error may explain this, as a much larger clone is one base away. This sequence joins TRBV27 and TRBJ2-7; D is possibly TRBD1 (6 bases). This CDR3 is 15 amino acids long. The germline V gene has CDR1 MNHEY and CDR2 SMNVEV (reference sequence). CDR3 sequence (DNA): TGTGCCAGCAGTTTTTCCAACAGGGACGCCTACGAGCGGTACTTC. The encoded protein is CASSFSNRDAYERYF.

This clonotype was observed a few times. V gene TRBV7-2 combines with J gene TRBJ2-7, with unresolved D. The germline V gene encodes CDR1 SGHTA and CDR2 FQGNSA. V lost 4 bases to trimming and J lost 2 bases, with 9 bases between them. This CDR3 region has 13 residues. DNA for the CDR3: TGTGCCAGCAGCTCGCAAAGGACCTACGAGCAGTACTTC. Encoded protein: CASSSQRTYEQYF.